This record concerns one T cell receptor beta chain sequence. Its specificity is not known. These data belong to a study of beta chain features in type 1 diabetes. Whole-study findings and limits: Among all four CD4+ subsets, Type 1 diabetes patients had TCRB CDR3s that were moderately but significantly shorter.

Trimming took 2 bases from V and 8 from J, leaving 7 bases between them. The CDR3 extends over 12 amino acids. Looked up from germline, CDR1 is MNHNS and CDR2 is SASEGT. One heparinised blood draw averaging around 110 mL was given by each donor. Expressed TCRB transcripts were sequenced, since all the RNA that had been isolated was reverse transcribed. Method: immunoSEQ multiplex PCR; TCRdb's copy keeps in-frame clones and lacks some. The data show some 660,000 clones, 11% to 15% seen once. The source is a man aged 18-30 years with type 1 diabetes. This rearrangement joins TRBV6-1 to TRBJ2-1; the D is unclear. Material: naive CD4+ T cells from blood. For the CDR3, the DNA is TGTGCCAGCAGTGAAAGGCTGCATGAGCAGTTCTTC. The encoded protein is CASSERLHEQFF.